This entry lists 15 T cell receptor beta chains sequenced from one sample in a study of shared clonotypes between healthy human individuals. Data came from immunoSEQ multiplex PCR; TCRdb stores just in-frame clones and leaves some out. The data contain millions of clones, approximately 94% of them singletons. The sequencing input was naive CD4+ T cells sorted from blood. As for subset: CD45RA+ positively selected. The source of these receptors is a man younger than 35 in good health.

This clone has just one count. The gene calls are TRBV6-4 and TRBJ1-6, with 8 positions matching TRBD1. CDR1 is MRHNA, CDR2 SNTAGT, per germline. The CDR3 sequence is 21 residues long. With 0 bases clipped from V and 5 bases from J, the junction kept 18 bases outside the gene matches. CDR3 in amino acids: CASSDSHGTGGGGRDNSPLHF. The CDR3 DNA is TGTGCCAGCAGTGACTCTCACGGGACAGGTGGGGGTGGAAGAGATAATTCACCCCTCCACTTT.

V gene TRBV15 combines with J gene TRBJ1-5, with D maybe TRBD1 (5 bases). Germline assignment: CDR1 LNHNV and CDR2 YYDKDF (reference sequence). Trimming took 2 bases from V and 2 from J, leaving 16 bases between them. This CDR3 contains 17 residues. CDR3 region: CATSRSAGRVGNQPQHF. The CDR3 nucleotides read TGTGCCACCAGCAGATCCGCTGGCAGGGTTGGCAATCAGCCCCAGCATTTT.

The chain is built from TRBV4-3 and TRBJ2-7; tentative D call: TRBD2 (7 bases). The CDR3 has 15 amino acids. V was trimmed by 1 base and J by 0 bases, leaving 10 bases between them. The germline V gene encodes CDR1 LGHNA and CDR2 YSLEER. The CDR3 nucleotides are TGCGCCAGCAGCCAAGGAGGGGGGGCCTCCTACGAGCAGTACTTC. It specifies CASSQGGGASYEQYF.

Points on this clone: Within the sample, other DNA sequences also encode this same CDR3. The chain joins TRBV6-5 to TRBJ2-5; D uncertain. This CDR3 is built from 13 residues. CDR1 and CDR2 from the germline V gene are MNHEY and SVGAGI. Trimming pared 0 bases from V and 5 bases from J, leaving 7 bases between. The CDR3 DNA follows: TGTGCCAGCAGTTACTCGGGCAGGGAGACCCAGTACTTC. As protein: CASSYSGRETQYF.

V usage is TRBV5-5 and J usage is TRBJ2-7; 7 positions agree with TRBD2. From germline, CDR1 is SGHKS and CDR2 YYEKEE (reference sequence). After removal of 0 bases from V and 6 bases from J, the junction contained 6 bases not matched to a gene. The CDR3 spans 14 residues. The CDR3 DNA reads as TGTGCCAGCAGCTTGGACGGGGGGACGCGCGAGCAGTACTTC. Amino acids: CASSLDGGTREQYF. The entire variable domain, with the rest obtained from reference TRBV5-5 and TRBJ2-7, is as follows: DAGVTQSPTHLIKTRGQQVTLRCSPISGHKSVSWYQQVLGQGPQFIFQYYEKEERGRGNFPDRFSARQFPNYSSELNVNALLLGDSALYLCASSLDGGTREQYFGPGTRLTVT.

V gene TRBV6-6 combines with J gene TRBJ1-3, with D possibly being TRBD1 (5 bases). Germline V lookup: CDR1 MNHNY, CDR2 SVGAGI (reference sequence). V lost 7 bases and J 1 base, leaving 14 bases between the germline ends. This CDR3 is built from 15 residues. For the CDR3, the DNA is TGTGCCAGCATGGTGGACAACTTTTCTGGAAACACCATATATTTT. Amino acid sequence: CASMVDNFSGNTIYF.

The chain joins TRBV6-1 to TRBJ1-1, with no clear D. V was pared by 3 bases and J by 9 bases, with 14 bases between. Germline loops: CDR1 MNHNS, CDR2 SASEGT. The CDR3 loop spans 13 amino acids. CDR3 residues: CASSEVWEDQAFF. CDR3 nucleotides: TGTGCCAGCAGTGAGGTGTGGGAGGATCAAGCTTTCTTT.

For this clone: Other DNA sequences in this specimen translate into the identical CDR3. The chain uses TRBV5-1 and TRBJ2-5; no clear D gene. CDR3 length: 11 residues. Between the trimmed V and J ends, which lost 2 bases and 4 bases, there was a span of 3 bases. Looked up from germline, CDR1 is SGHRS and CDR2 is YFSETQ. The CDR3 nucleotides read TGCGCCAGCAGCTTAAGAGAGACCCAGTACTTC. Translated, it gives CASSLRETQYF.

This chain links TRBV7-2 with TRBJ2-3; 8 bases map to TRBD1. Trimming removed 5 bases from V and 4 bases from J; junction bases left unmatched: 14. CDR3 length: 17 residues. CDR1 is SGHTA and CDR2 is FQGNSA in the germline V gene. This CDR3 reads CASSPGPGTGGADTQYF. CDR3 bases: TGTGCCAGCAGCCCGGGGCCCGGGACAGGTGGCGCAGATACGCAGTATTTT.

This clone was counted only a few times. The V call is TRBV2, the J call TRBJ2-7, with D possibly TRBD1 on 7 matching bases. The CDR3 runs to 16 residues. Trimming shortened V by 6 bases and J by 5 bases, and 23 bases separated the two germline ends. Looked up from germline, CDR1 is SNHLY and CDR2 is FYNNEI. Here the CDR3 reads CASRHIRGVSPDEQYF. The DNA of the CDR3 is TGTGCCAGCAGACATATCAGGGGGGTGTCTCCCGACGAGCAGTACTTC.

The J gene is TRBJ2-7, the V gene TRBV5-1; the match to TRBD2 covers 12 bases. The CDR3 is made up of 17 amino acids. Germline-derived CDR1 and CDR2 are SGHRS and YFSETQ. Trimming removed 0 bases from V and 3 bases from J; junction bases left unmatched: 7. In DNA form, the CDR3 reads TGCGCCAGCAGCTTGGCGGCGACTAGCGGGAGAGACTACGAGCAGTACTTC. Translation: CASSLAATSGRDYEQYF.

As concerns this clone: Other DNA sequences in this sample translate to the same CDR3. The rearrangement joins TRBV18 to TRBJ1-5, with D perhaps TRBD1 (5 bases). Trimming cost V 3 bases and J 6 bases, with 9 bases left between them. Looked up from germline, CDR1 is KGHSH and CDR2 is LQKENI. CDR3 length equals 13 residues. In nucleotides, the CDR3 is TGTGCCAGCTCACCTCTCGGGGGTCAGCCCCAGCATTTT. Translation: CASSPLGGQPQHF.

In the case of this clone: Within the sample, other DNA sequences also encode this same CDR3. The chain uses TRBV5-1 and TRBJ2-5; possible D gene TRBD1, 6 bases. The germline V gene has CDR1 SGHRS and CDR2 YFSETQ. The V and J ends lost 4 bases and 1 base respectively, with 8 bases between them. This CDR3 spans 13 amino acids. The CDR3 reads CASSETGQETQYF. The CDR3 coding sequence is TGCGCCAGCAGCGAGACAGGCCAAGAGACCCAGTACTTC.

This chain links TRBV30 with TRBJ1-3, with D perhaps TRBD1 (5 bases). The CDR3 runs 14 residues. Trimming took 5 bases from V and 0 from J, leaving 11 bases between them. Germline V CDR1 and CDR2: GTSNPN, SVGIG (reference sequence). The CDR3 region is CAWGATDSGNTIYF. In DNA form, the CDR3 reads TGTGCCTGGGGCGCGACAGACTCTGGAAACACCATATATTTT.

The rearrangement links TRBV7-9 to TRBJ2-2; 9 bases line up with TRBD1. Losses at the gene ends were 5 bases for V and 3 bases for J; bases not matched to a gene: 4. CDR3 length equals 15 residues. CDR1 is SEHNR, CDR2 FQNEAQ, per germline (reference sequence). The CDR3 sequence: CASSNRGLDTGELFF. In DNA form, the CDR3 reads TGTGCCAGCAGCAACAGGGGGCTGGACACCGGGGAGCTGTTTTTT.